The sequence of this T cell receptor (beta chain) was determined in a study of OX40 agonist ivuxolimab in advanced cancers. Produced via immunoSEQ multiplex PCR; TCRdb's table is partial and in-frame only. The table includes 55,000 to 90,000 clones, around 86% detected once. People who had autoimmune disease history or systemic immunosuppression were excluded. Deletions cut 0 bases from V and 0 bases from J, with 7 bases between. The CDR3 is made up of 15 amino acids. Germline V gives CDR1 SGDLS, CDR2 YYNGEE. The source of this sequence is an adult with an advanced solid tumor such as melanoma, head and neck, liver or kidney cancer. The chain uses TRBV9 and TRBJ2-1; no definite D call. The source was CD4+ or CD8+ T cells sorted from blood, collected in a trial of the OX40 agonist ivuxolimab. CDR3 coding DNA: TGTGCCAGCAGCGTAGTCCCGAGCTCCTACAATGAGCAGTTCTTC. The encoded protein is CASSVVPSSYNEQFF.